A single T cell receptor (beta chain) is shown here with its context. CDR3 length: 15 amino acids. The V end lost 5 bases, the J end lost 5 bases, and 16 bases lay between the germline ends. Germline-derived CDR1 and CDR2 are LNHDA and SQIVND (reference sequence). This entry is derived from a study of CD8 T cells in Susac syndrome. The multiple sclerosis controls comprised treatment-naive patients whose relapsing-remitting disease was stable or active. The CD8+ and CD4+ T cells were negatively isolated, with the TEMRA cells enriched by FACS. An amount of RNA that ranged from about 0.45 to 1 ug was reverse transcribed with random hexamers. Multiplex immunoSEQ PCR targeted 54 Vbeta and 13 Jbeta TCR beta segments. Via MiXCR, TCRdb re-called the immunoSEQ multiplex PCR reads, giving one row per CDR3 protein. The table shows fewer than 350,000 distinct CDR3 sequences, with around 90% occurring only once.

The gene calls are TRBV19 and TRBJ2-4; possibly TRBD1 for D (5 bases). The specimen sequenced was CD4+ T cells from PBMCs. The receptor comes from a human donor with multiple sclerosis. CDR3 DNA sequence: TGTGCCAGTAGTTACGAGACAGTTGGGGAAAACATTCAGTACTTC. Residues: CASSYETVGENIQYF.